This T cell receptor beta chain was documented in a study of cytomegalovirus exposure and HLA in healthy donors. Study details: Earlier results showed 117 million unique TCR beta sequences derived from roughly 180 million T cells.

The PCR contained 60 Vbeta and 13 Jbeta primers. Sequenced by immunoSEQ multiplex PCR; TCRdb stores in-frame clones only, minus some. The table has 200,000 to 250,000 clones, 85% seen once. The CDR3 extends over 19 amino acids. The germline V gene has CDR1 SGHVS and CDR2 FQNEAQ. V lost 2 bases to trimming and J lost 1 base; unmatched junction nucleotides: 13. Worth noting for this clone: Its antigen is not known.

General study points: A later analysis found most CMV-associated TCR beta chains apparently HLA-restricted. Follow-up analysis found HLA locus-dependent TCR association rates, highest for DRB1 and lowest for HLA-C. Productive status was seen about 90% or about 30% of the time for most TCR beta V segments in an earlier analysis.

Sequenced sample: PBMCs. The chain is built from TRBV7-8 and TRBJ2-7; the match to TRBD2 covers 11 bases. The receptor was derived from a girl aged 2-10 years in good health and CMV-seronegative. This CDR3 is CASSLRLRAGTSGSYEQYF. CDR3 bases: TGTGCCAGCAGCTTACGCCTTCGCGCCGGGACTAGCGGATCCTACGAGCAGTACTTC.